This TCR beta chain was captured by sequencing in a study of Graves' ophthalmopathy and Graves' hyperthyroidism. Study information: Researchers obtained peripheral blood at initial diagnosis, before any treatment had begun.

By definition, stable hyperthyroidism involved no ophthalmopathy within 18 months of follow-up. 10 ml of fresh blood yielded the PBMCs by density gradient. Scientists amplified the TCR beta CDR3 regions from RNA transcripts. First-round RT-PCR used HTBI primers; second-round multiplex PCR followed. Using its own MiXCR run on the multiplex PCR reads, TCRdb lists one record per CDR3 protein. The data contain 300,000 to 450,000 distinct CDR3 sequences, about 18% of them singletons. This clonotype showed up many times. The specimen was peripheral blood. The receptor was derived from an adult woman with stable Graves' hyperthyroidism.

CDR3 residues: CASSYRGAGVTQYF. Here the CDR3 DNA reads TGTGCCAGCAGTTACCGGGGGGCAGGGGTGACCCAGTACTTC. The chain combines TRBV6-5 with TRBJ2-5; D perhaps matches TRBD2 (7 bases). V lost 2 bases to trimming and J lost 7 bases, with 14 bases between them. The CDR3 contains 14 residues. Germline V gene sequence: CDR1 MNHEY, CDR2 SVGAGI.